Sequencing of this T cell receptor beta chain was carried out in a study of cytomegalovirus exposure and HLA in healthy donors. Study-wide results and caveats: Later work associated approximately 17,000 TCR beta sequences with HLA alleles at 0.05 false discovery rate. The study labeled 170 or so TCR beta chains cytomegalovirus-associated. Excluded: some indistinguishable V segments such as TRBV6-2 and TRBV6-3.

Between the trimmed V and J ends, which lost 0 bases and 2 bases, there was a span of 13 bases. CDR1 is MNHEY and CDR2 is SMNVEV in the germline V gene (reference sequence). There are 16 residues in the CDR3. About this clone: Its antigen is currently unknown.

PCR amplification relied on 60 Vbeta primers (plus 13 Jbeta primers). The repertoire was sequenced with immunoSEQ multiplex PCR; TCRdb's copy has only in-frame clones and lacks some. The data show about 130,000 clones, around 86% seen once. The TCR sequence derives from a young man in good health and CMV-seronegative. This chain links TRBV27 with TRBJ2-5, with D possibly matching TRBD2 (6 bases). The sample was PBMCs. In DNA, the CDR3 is TGTGCCAGCAGTTTATCACAGCGGGTAGGGCAAGAGACCCAGTACTTC. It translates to CASSLSQRVGQETQYF.